The source of this T cell receptor (beta chain) is a study of cytomegalovirus exposure and HLA in healthy donors. The PCR used 60 Vbeta and 13 Jbeta primers. TCRdb's table, derived via immunoSEQ multiplex PCR, lists solely in-frame clones and lacks some. This table holds approximately 160,000 clones, 75% to 85% found once. Germline CDR1 is SGHRS and CDR2 is YFSETQ. V was pared by 4 bases and J by 0 bases, with 11 bases between. The CDR3 totals 15 residues. The gene calls are TRBV5-1 and TRBJ1-3; D unresolved. This receptor was identified in a young woman in good health and CMV-seropositive. Sequenced sample: PBMCs. The CDR3 protein is CASSQLGVSGNTIYF. DNA for the CDR3: TGCGCCAGCAGCCAGCTCGGGGTCTCTGGAAACACCATATATTTT.